This record covers a single TCR beta chain. Its specificity is not known. The V end lost 6 bases, the J end lost 4 bases, and 13 bases lay between the germline ends. Per germline, CDR1 MNHEY and CDR2 SVGAGI. CDR3 length equals 14 residues. TCRdb recomputed calls from the reads with MiXCR, one row per CDR3 protein. The sample shows hundreds of thousands of distinct CDR3 sequences, around a third of them seen only once. These data originate in a study of T cell repertoires in cytomegalovirus infection. The clonotype was recovered from a human donor in good health (CMV status not recorded). Some clones in this sample may be carry-over from other donors' samples. Sequenced material: cultured PBMCs, taken from culture after CMV antigen stimulation. The V and J genes are TRBV6-5 and TRBJ1-5; the D gene is possibly TRBD1 (6 bases). The CDR3 DNA reads as TGTGCCAGCAGACAACAGGGTTATAATCAGCCCCAGCATTTT. Residues: CASRQQGYNQPQHF.